This T cell receptor beta chain was obtained from a study of T cell changes during pregnancy in multiple sclerosis. V gave up 7 bases and J gave up 3 bases; unmatched junction bases: 9. Germline CDR1 reads MNHNS; CDR2 reads SASEGT. The CDR3 spans 15 residues. Method: immunoSEQ multiplex PCR; TCRdb's copy keeps in-frame clones and lacks some. This table holds some 51,000 clones, almost 95% found once. This clonotype was obtained from a female donor with multiple sclerosis, enrolled in a pregnancy study. V usage is TRBV6-1 and J usage is TRBJ2-7; TRBD1 aligns across 10 bases. This specimen consisted of CD8+ T cells from peripheral blood mononuclear cells, obtained in the first trimester of pregnancy. The chain's CDR3 is CASNWSGTGVYEQYF. CDR3 bases: TGTGCCAGCAATTGGAGCGGGACAGGGGTCTACGAGCAGTACTTC.